This T cell receptor (beta chain) emerged from a study of shared clonotypes between healthy human individuals. Trimming shortened V by 2 bases and J by 10 bases, and 6 bases separated the two germline ends. The V gene's germline CDR1 is SGHTA and CDR2 FQGNSA. The CDR3 contains 11 residues. Clones were read by immunoSEQ multiplex PCR, and TCRdb kept only the in-frame ones, dropping some. The table has some 2.1 million clones, 90% to 95% seen once. CD45RO negativity and positive selection for CCR7 defined naive CD8 cells, a population that excluded terminally differentiated effector memory CD45RA+ cells.

Specimen: naive CD8+ T cells from PBMCs. This chain connects TRBV7-2 to TRBJ2-1; D unresolved. This TCR was recovered from a man aged 18 to 30 in good health. Some clones in this sample may be carry-over from other donors' samples. The CDR3, as DNA: TGTGCCAGCAGCTTACTCGTGGAGCAGTTCTTC. Translating gives CASSLLVEQFF.